The clone carrying this TCR beta chain was picked up one time. What it recognizes is unknown. Measured with immunoSEQ multiplex PCR; TCRdb has only the in-frame clones, and not every one. Of roughly 60,000 clones in the sample, roughly four fifths were seen once. These data originate in a study of radiotherapy plus CTLA-4 blockade in lung cancer. Whole-study findings and limits: TCR clones of tumor origin grew in blood after radiotherapy plus ipilimumab.

Source: peripheral blood, taken from a patient treated with radiotherapy plus ipilimumab. The clonotype comes from a human donor with non-small cell lung cancer who had a complete response to radiotherapy plus ipilimumab.

The CDR3 DNA is TGTGCCACCAGCAGAGATATAAGGAGTCGGGGCGGGGGGGCCGGAGAGACCCAGTACTTC. Protein sequence: CATSRDIRSRGGGAGETQYF. The chain links TRBV15 to TRBJ2-5; 9 bases are a match to TRBD2. V shed 0 bases, J shed 4 bases, and the junction held 18 bases outside the gene matches. Germline-derived CDR1 and CDR2 are LNHNV and YYDKDF (reference sequence). The CDR3 length is 20 residues.